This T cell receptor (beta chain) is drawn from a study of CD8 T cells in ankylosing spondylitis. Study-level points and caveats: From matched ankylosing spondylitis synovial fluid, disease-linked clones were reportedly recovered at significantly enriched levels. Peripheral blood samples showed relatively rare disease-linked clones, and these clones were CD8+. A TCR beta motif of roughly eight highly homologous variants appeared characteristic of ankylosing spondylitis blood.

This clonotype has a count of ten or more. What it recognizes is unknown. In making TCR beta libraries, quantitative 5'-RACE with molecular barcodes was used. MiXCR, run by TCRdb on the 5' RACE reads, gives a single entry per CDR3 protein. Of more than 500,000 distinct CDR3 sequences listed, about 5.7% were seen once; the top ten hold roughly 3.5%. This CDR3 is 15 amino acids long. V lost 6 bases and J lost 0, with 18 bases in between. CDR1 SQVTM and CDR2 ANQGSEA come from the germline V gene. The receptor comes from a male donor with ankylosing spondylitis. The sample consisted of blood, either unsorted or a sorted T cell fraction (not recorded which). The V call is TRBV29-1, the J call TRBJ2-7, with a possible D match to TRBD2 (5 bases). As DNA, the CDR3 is TGCAGCGTCTCTCTTCGACCGGGGTCCTCCTACGAGCAGTACTTC. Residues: CSVSLRPGSSYEQYF.